Following are 30 T cell receptor beta chains from one sample sequenced in a study of cytotoxic CD8 clonotypes in ibrutinib-treated CLL. Here immunoSEQ multiplex PCR was the method, and the copy in TCRdb shows in-frame clones only, minus some. This table holds roughly 130,000 clones, 79% found once. This specimen consisted of PBMCs, obtained after 12 months of ibrutinib treatment. These receptors all come from a human donor with chronic lymphocytic leukemia.

CDR3 DNA sequence: TGCGCCAGCATCCTAACTAGCGGGAGCAATGAGCAGTTCTTC. Amino acids: CASILTSGSNEQFF. V gene TRBV5-1 combines with J gene TRBJ2-1; TRBD2 aligns across 11 bases. CDR1 is SGHRS and CDR2 is YFSETQ in the germline V gene. V was clipped by 6 bases and J by 6 bases; unmatched bases: 5. The CDR3 has 14 residues. The full variable domain, rest sourced from reference TRBV5-1 and TRBJ2-1, is KAGVTQTPRYLIKTRGQQVTLSCSPISGHRSVSWYQQTPGQGLQFLFEYFSETQRNKGNFPGRFSGRQFSNSRSEMNVSTLELGDSALYLCASILTSGSNEQFFGPGTRLTVL.

The V and J genes are TRBV7-3 and TRBJ2-7; TRBD1 or TRBD2 may be the D gene (5 bases each). Germline CDR1 SGHTA, CDR2 FQGTGA. Trimming pared 5 bases from V and 0 bases from J, leaving 11 bases between. This CDR3 is 14 amino acids long. The CDR3 coding sequence is TGTGCCAGCAGCCGCAACGGGGCCTCCTACGAGCAGTACTTC. This translates into CASSRNGASYEQYF.

The rearrangement joins TRBV9 to TRBJ2-7; 7 bases match TRBD2. Germline CDR1 is SGDLS and CDR2 is YYNGEE. The CDR3 runs to 15 residues. Unmatched junction bases numbered 3, after V lost 0 bases and J lost 0 bases. The CDR3 protein is CASSVGGTTSYEQYF. CDR3 in DNA: TGTGCCAGCAGCGTAGGCGGGACTACCTCCTACGAGCAGTACTTC.

V is TRBV10-3 and J is TRBJ2-7; 14 positions match TRBD2. J gave up 4 bases and V 6 bases, and 5 bases lay outside the gene matches. The germline CDR1 and CDR2 sequences are ENHRY and SYGVKD. The CDR3 sequence is 15 residues long. The CDR3 spells CAISGGLAGDYEQYF. CDR3 nucleotide sequence: TGTGCCATCAGCGGGGGACTAGCGGGAGATTACGAGCAGTACTTC.

CDR3 protein: CASSHPGLAGPSYEQYF. CDR3 DNA: TGCGCCAGCAGCCACCCCGGGCTAGCGGGTCCCTCCTACGAGCAGTACTTC. The J gene is TRBJ2-7, the V gene TRBV4-1, with TRBD2 identical over 8 bases. From germline, CDR1 is MGHRA and CDR2 YSYEKL. V shed 3 bases and J 0 bases; nucleotides not matched to a gene: 10. The CDR3 runs 17 residues.

This chain joins TRBV15 and TRBJ2-7; maybe TRBD2 (6 bases). This CDR3 has 15 residues. Between the trimmed V and J ends, which lost 1 base and 1 base, there was a span of 11 bases. The germline V gene encodes CDR1 LNHNV and CDR2 YYDKDF (reference sequence). CDR3 DNA sequence: TGTGCCACCAGCAGAGGGTCGGGACTGTCCTACGAGCAGTACTTC. Translated: CATSRGSGLSYEQYF. The complete variable domain, with remaining parts taken from reference TRBV15 and TRBJ2-7, reads DAMVIQNPRYQVTQFGKPVTLSCSQTLNHNVMYWYQQKSSQAPKLLFHYYDKDFNNEADTPDNFQSRRPNTSFCFLDIRSPGLGDTAMYLCATSRGSGLSYEQYFGPGTRLTVT.

The chain is built from TRBV6-5 and TRBJ2-3, with 9 bases aligning to TRBD2. The germline V gene has CDR1 MNHEY and CDR2 SVGAGI. V shed 7 bases and J 8 bases; nucleotides not matched to a gene: 10. The CDR3 is 14 residues long. The CDR3 protein is CASTISGSKATQYF. The CDR3 DNA sequence: TGTGCCAGCACCATTAGCGGGAGTAAGGCTACGCAGTATTTT.

This clone has just one count. This sequence joins TRBV7-2 and TRBJ2-7; tentative D call: TRBD2 (6 bases). In germline, CDR1 is SGHTA, CDR2 FQGNSA. Deletions cut 5 bases from V and 2 bases from J, with 16 bases between. This CDR3 spans 15 amino acids. For the CDR3, the DNA is TGTGCCAGCAGCGTTAACGGGGGTTTAGCCTACGAGCAGTACTTC. It codes for CASSVNGGLAYEQYF.

This clone came up once. The chain links TRBV7-8 to TRBJ2-1; D is unclear. V was pared by 2 bases and J by 0 bases, with 8 bases between. The germline V gene has CDR1 SGHVS and CDR2 FQNEAQ. CDR3 length: 15 residues. The CDR3 DNA reads as TGTGCCAGCAGCTTAACCCCGGGCTCCTACAATGAGCAGTTCTTC. It encodes CASSLTPGSYNEQFF.

The chain links TRBV7-9 to TRBJ1-2; the match to TRBD1 covers 10 bases. The CDR3 loop spans 14 amino acids. With V trimmed by 5 bases and J by 8 bases, 8 bases remained unmatched. The germline V gene encodes CDR1 SEHNR and CDR2 FQNEAQ (reference sequence). CDR3 residues: CASSPMTGGEGYTF. For the CDR3, the DNA is TGTGCCAGCAGCCCAATGACAGGGGGCGAGGGCTACACCTTC.

The chain links TRBV18 to TRBJ1-4; unclear D gene. Trimming pared 4 bases from V and 5 bases from J, leaving 17 bases between. This CDR3 is built from 16 residues. The germline V gene has CDR1 KGHSH and CDR2 LQKENI. CDR3 sequence reads: CASSQNSIDWNEKLFF. The CDR3 DNA follows: TGTGCCAGCTCACAAAACTCGATCGACTGGAATGAAAAACTGTTTTTT.

The rearrangement joins TRBV5-4 to TRBJ2-7; tentative D call: TRBD1 (6 bases). V shed 4 bases and J shed 0 bases, with 11 bases lying between them. CDR1 is SGHNT, CDR2 YYREEE, per germline (reference sequence). The length of the CDR3 is 14 residues. The CDR3 sequence: CASSRGQSSYEQYF. CDR3 nucleotide sequence: TGTGCCAGCAGCCGAGGACAGAGCTCCTACGAGCAGTACTTC.

This chain uses TRBV2 with TRBJ2-3; maybe TRBD2 (5 bases). Germline values: CDR1 SNHLY, CDR2 FYNNEI. Trimming shortened V by 8 bases and J by 0 bases, and 12 bases separated the two germline ends. This CDR3 comprises 14 residues. The CDR3: CASAGPRSTDTQYF. DNA for the CDR3: TGTGCCAGCGCGGGTCCTAGGAGCACAGATACGCAGTATTTT.

The chain recombines TRBV4-3 with TRBJ2-3, with D perhaps matching TRBD1 (5 bases). The CDR3 extends over 16 amino acids. Germline loops: CDR1 LGHNA, CDR2 YSLEER. Trimming removed 0 bases at V and 5 bases at J, with 15 bases between. CDR3 in amino acids: CASSQEVSGSGDTQYF. The CDR3 DNA reads TGCGCCAGCAGCCAAGAGGTATCAGGGTCGGGAGATACGCAGTATTTT.

This clone is a singleton in its sample. The chain recombines TRBV10-1 with TRBJ2-3, with 12 bases aligning to TRBD2. The CDR3 length is 14 residues. The ends lost 10 bases at V and 6 bases at J; junction bases unmatched: 8. Germline V gene sequence: CDR1 WNHNN, CDR2 SYGVQD (reference sequence). The CDR3 here is CATSTSGSRDTQYF. The CDR3, as DNA: TGCGCCACTTCGACTAGCGGGAGTCGGGATACGCAGTATTTT.

The chain's CDR3 is CASSLFKDSYNEQFF. The CDR3 DNA is TGCGCCAGCAGCTTGTTTAAAGACTCCTACAATGAGCAGTTCTTC. The gene calls are TRBV5-1 and TRBJ2-1; D is uncertain. Trimming shortened V by 1 base and J by 0 bases, and 8 bases separated the two germline ends. Germline CDR1 is SGHRS and CDR2 is YFSETQ. The CDR3 loop spans 15 amino acids.

This chain connects TRBV6-5 to TRBJ1-2; D gene unclear. The CDR3 runs to 14 residues. Looked up from germline, CDR1 is MNHEY and CDR2 is SVGAGI. V dropped 6 bases and J dropped 2 bases, with 13 bases sitting between them. The CDR3 DNA reads TGTGCCAGCAGCCGCATGGAGGGAAACTATGGCTACACCTTC. Amino acids: CASSRMEGNYGYTF.

The V gene is TRBV4-2, the J gene TRBJ2-6; no reliable D call. This CDR3 comprises 18 residues. Trimming took 0 bases from V and 2 from J, leaving 14 bases between them. Germline CDR1 is LGHNA and CDR2 is YNFKEQ. The CDR3 sequence is CASSQDRAVGPGANVLTF. CDR3 DNA sequence: TGTGCCAGCAGCCAAGATAGGGCGGTGGGCCCTGGGGCCAACGTCCTGACTTTC.

In regard to this clone: Other DNA sequences in this specimen translate into the identical CDR3. This chain connects TRBV18 to TRBJ2-7, with D unresolved. With 6 bases removed from V and 0 bases from J, the gap between germline ends came to 6 bases. The CDR3 spans 12 residues. Germline-derived CDR1 and CDR2 are KGHSH and LQKENI. Here the CDR3 DNA reads TGTGCCAGCTCGCCCAGCTCCTACGAGCAGTACTTC. This gives the protein CASSPSSYEQYF.

V usage is TRBV7-9 and J usage is TRBJ2-3; D is perhaps TRBD1 or TRBD2 (5 bases each). V was pared by 2 bases and J by 5 bases, with 11 bases between. CDR1 and CDR2 (germline): SEHNR, FQNEAQ (reference sequence). CDR3 length equals 14 residues. The CDR3 coding sequence is TGTGCCAGCAGCTTAATGGGGGTTGGAGATACGCAGTATTTT. The encoded protein is CASSLMGVGDTQYF.

This chain links TRBV6-1 with TRBJ2-1; perhaps TRBD1 as D (6 bases). Germline V gene data show CDR1 as MNHNS and CDR2 as SASEGT. V was pared by 3 bases and J by 2 bases, with 8 bases between. The CDR3 contains 14 residues. CDR3 in DNA: TGTGCCAGCAGTGAGTCAGGGGCCTACAATGAGCAGTTCTTC. This gives the protein CASSESGAYNEQFF.

J is TRBJ2-2 and V is TRBV6-6; the D is unclear. The V gene's germline CDR1 is MNHNY and CDR2 SVGAGI (reference sequence). The V end was cut by 7 bases, the J end by 0 bases, with 12 bases between. This CDR3 is built from 15 residues. The CDR3 here is CASTVARTNTGELFF. CDR3 sequence (DNA): TGTGCCAGCACTGTAGCCAGGACGAACACCGGGGAGCTGTTTTTT.

This chain connects TRBV4-1 to TRBJ2-1, with 9 bases fitting TRBD2. V shed 0 bases and J 4 bases; nucleotides not matched to a gene: 16. The germline V gene has CDR1 MGHRA and CDR2 YSYEKL. The CDR3 totals 20 residues. CDR3 in amino acids: CASSQEPGLADVWIYNEQFF. The CDR3 DNA sequence: TGCGCCAGCAGCCAAGAACCGGGACTAGCAGATGTATGGATATACAATGAGCAGTTCTTC.

The chain recombines TRBV9 with TRBJ1-1; tentative D call: TRBD1 (5 bases). This CDR3 is built from 14 residues. Deletions cut 4 bases from V and 1 base from J, with 11 bases between. The germline V gene encodes CDR1 SGDLS and CDR2 YYNGEE. The CDR3 sequence: CASSTRQQNTEAFF. In DNA, the CDR3 is TGTGCCAGCAGCACACGACAGCAGAACACTGAAGCTTTCTTT.

In its sample, this clone was seen a few times. The chain carries TRBV28 and TRBJ2-7; D not resolved. The CDR3 covers 14 residues. The ends were cut back, 0 bases at V and 1 base at J, with 7 bases in the middle. CDR1 is MDHEN, CDR2 SYDVKM, per germline. The CDR3 here is CASSLWASSYEQYF. In DNA, the CDR3 is TGTGCCAGCAGTTTATGGGCTTCTTCCTACGAGCAGTACTTC.

The table lists this clone with a count of one. The J gene is TRBJ1-2, the V gene TRBV4-1; no definite D call. The CDR3 is 18 residues long. Trimming shortened V by 2 bases and J by 6 bases, and 25 bases separated the two germline ends. Germline V gene data show CDR1 as MGHRA and CDR2 as YSYEKL. In DNA form, the CDR3 reads TGCGCCAGCAGCCAACTGTCGGCCGGGCAGCTCGGTGCCAATGGCTACACCTTC. This codes for CASSQLSAGQLGANGYTF.

In nucleotides, the CDR3 is TGTGCCAGCAGTCCCGGGACGGACAATGAGCAGTTCTTC. It is translated as CASSPGTDNEQFF. The J gene is TRBJ2-1, the V gene TRBV28; TRBD1 or TRBD2 may be the D gene (5 bases each). From germline, CDR1 is MDHEN and CDR2 SYDVKM. Trimming removed 5 bases at V and 5 bases at J, with 10 bases between. The CDR3 covers 13 residues.

In regard to this clone: Within the sample, other DNA sequences also encode this same CDR3. The CDR3 protein is CASSGYEQYF. As DNA, the CDR3 is TGTGCCAGCAGTGGTTACGAGCAGTACTTC. This chain uses TRBV2 with TRBJ2-7; no firm D call. V was pared by 4 bases and J by 4 bases, with 2 bases between. The CDR3 totals 10 residues. Germline loops: CDR1 SNHLY, CDR2 FYNNEI. The complete variable domain, with remaining parts taken from reference TRBV2 and TRBJ2-7, reads EPEVTQTPSHQVTQMGQEVILRCVPISNHLYFYWYRQILGQKVEFLVSFYNNEISEKSEIFDDQFSVERPDGSNFTLKIRSTKLEDSAMYFCASSGYEQYFGPGTRLTVT.

V gene TRBV30 combines with J gene TRBJ1-1; D gene ambiguous. V was cut by 4 bases and J by 0 bases, with 15 bases left in between. This CDR3 is 15 amino acids long. CDR1 and CDR2 (germline): GTSNPN, SVGIG (reference sequence). DNA for the CDR3: TGTGCCTGGATTAGCGGAATTAAAATGAACACTGAAGCTTTCTTT. This gives the protein CAWISGIKMNTEAFF.

The table lists this clone with a few counts. CDR3 nucleotide sequence: TGTGCCAGCAGCTGGGGGACAGGGGATGAGCAGTTCTTC. It is translated as CASSWGTGDEQFF. The genes are TRBV7-2 and TRBJ2-1, with 10 bases fitting TRBD1. The CDR3 spans 13 residues. The ends lost 4 bases at V and 8 bases at J; junction bases unmatched: 2. Germline CDR1 SGHTA, CDR2 FQGNSA.